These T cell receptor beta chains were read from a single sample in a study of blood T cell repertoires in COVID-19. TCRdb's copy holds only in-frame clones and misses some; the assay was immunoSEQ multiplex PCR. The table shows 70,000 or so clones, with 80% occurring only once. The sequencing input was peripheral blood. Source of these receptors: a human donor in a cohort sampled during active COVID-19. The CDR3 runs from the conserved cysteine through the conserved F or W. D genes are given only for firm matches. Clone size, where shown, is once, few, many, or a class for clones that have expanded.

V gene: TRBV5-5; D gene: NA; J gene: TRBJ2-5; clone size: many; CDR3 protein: CASSGGWRETQYF; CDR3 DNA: TGTGCCAGCAGCGGCGGATGGCGAGAGACCCAGTACTTC
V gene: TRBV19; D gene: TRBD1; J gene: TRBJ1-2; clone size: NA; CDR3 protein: CASSISPSIQGARYGYTF; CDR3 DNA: TGTGCCAGTAGTATATCTCCTTCTATACAGGGGGCCCGGTATGGCTACACCTTC
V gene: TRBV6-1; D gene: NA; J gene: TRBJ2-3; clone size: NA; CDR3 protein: CASSESLARTDTQYF; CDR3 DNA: TGTGCCAGCAGTGAATCGCTAGCGAGGACAGATACGCAGTATTTT
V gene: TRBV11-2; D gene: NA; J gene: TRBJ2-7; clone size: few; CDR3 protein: CASSLEVVRGYEQYF; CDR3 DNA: TGTGCCAGCAGCTTAGAGGTGGTAAGGGGTTACGAGCAGTACTTC
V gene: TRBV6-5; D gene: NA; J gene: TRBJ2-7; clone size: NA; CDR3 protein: CASSFGGRVEQYF; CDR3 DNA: TGTGCCAGCAGTTTTGGGGGCCGGGTCGAGCAGTACTTC
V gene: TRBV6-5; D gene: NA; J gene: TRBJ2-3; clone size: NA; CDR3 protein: CASIGTDTQYF; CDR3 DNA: TGTGCCAGCATCGGCACAGATACGCAGTATTTT
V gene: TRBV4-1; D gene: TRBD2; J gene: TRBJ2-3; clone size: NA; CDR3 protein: CASSPSGRAEDTQYF; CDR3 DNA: TGCGCCAGCAGCCCTAGCGGGAGGGCCGAAGATACGCAGTATTTT
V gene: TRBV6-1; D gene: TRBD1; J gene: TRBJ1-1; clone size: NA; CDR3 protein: CASSVGQGNWNTEAFF; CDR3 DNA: TGTGCCAGCAGTGTTGGACAGGGTAATTGGAACACTGAAGCTTTCTTT
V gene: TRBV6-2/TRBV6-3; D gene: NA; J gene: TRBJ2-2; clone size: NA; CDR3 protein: CASSYSRGISGTGELFF; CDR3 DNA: TGTGCCAGCAGTTACTCAAGGGGAATTAGCGGAACCGGGGAGCTGTTTTTT
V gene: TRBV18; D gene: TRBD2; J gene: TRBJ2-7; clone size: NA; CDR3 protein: CASSPPGGNYEQYF; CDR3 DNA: TGTGCCAGCTCACCACCGGGGGGGAACTACGAGCAGTACTTC
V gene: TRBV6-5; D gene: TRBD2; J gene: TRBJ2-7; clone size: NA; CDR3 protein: CASSYGTSGTYEQYF; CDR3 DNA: TGTGCCAGCAGCTACGGGACTAGCGGGACCTACGAGCAGTACTTC
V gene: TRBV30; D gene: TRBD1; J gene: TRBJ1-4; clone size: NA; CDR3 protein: CAWSVNRGRNEKLFF; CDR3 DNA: TGTGCCTGGAGTGTGAACAGGGGCCGGAATGAAAAACTGTTTTTT
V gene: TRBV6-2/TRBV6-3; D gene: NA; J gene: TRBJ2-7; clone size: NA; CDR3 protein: CASSYYSNYEQYF; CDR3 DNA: TGTGCCAGCAGTTACTACAGCAACTACGAGCAGTACTTC
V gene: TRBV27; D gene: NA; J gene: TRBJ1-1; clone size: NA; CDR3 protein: CASSLSAGIMNTEAFF; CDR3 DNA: TGTGCCAGCAGTTTATCGGCAGGGATCATGAACACTGAAGCTTTCTTT
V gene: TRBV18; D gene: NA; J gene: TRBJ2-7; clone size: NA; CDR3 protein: CASSPQAPSSYEQYF; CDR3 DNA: TGTGCCAGCTCACCACAAGCGCCAAGCTCCTACGAGCAGTACTTC
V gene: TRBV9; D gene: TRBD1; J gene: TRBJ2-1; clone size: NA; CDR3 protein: CASSASRDSSYNEQFF; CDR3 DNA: TGTGCCAGCAGCGCAAGCCGGGACAGCTCCTACAATGAGCAGTTCTTC
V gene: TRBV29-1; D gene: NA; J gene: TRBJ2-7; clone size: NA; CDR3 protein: CSVEDRGYEQYF; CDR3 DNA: TGCAGCGTTGAAGACAGAGGCTACGAGCAGTACTTC
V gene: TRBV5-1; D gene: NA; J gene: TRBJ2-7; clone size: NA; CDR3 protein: CASSPGHRSSYEQYF; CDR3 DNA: TGCGCCAGCAGCCCGGGACACAGAAGCTCCTACGAGCAGTACTTC
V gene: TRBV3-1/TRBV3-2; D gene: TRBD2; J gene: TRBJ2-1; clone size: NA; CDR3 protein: CASSLLLAGAGSEQFF; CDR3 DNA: TGTGCCAGCAGCCTCCTACTAGCGGGAGCCGGGAGTGAGCAGTTCTTC
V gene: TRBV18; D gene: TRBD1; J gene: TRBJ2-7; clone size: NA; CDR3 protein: CASSPFTGGASYEQYF; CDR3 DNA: TGTGCCAGCTCACCTTTTACAGGGGGAGCGTCCTACGAGCAGTACTTC
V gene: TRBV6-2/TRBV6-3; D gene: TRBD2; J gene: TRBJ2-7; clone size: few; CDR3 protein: CASSRTSSYEQYF; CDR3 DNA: TGTGCCAGCAGTCGGACTAGCAGCTACGAGCAGTACTTC
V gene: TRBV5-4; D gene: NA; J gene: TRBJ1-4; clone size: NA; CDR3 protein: CASSFDSATNEKLFF; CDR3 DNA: TGTGCCAGCAGCTTCGACAGCGCAACTAATGAAAAACTGTTTTTT
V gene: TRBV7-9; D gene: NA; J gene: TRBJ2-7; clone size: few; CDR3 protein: CASSSETRNYEQYF; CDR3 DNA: TGTGCCAGCAGCTCGGAGACTAGAAACTACGAGCAGTACTTC
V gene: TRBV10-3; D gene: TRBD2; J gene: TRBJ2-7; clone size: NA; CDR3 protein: CAISESAAGDFSYEQYF; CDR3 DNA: TGTGCCATCAGTGAGTCGGCGGCGGGAGATTTCTCCTACGAGCAGTACTTC
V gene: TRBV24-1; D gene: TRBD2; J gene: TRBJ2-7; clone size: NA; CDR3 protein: CATSDETSGRSHEQYF; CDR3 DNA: TGTGCCACCAGTGATGAGACTAGCGGGAGAAGTCACGAGCAGTACTTC
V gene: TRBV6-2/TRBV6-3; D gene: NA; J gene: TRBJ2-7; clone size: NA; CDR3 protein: CASSWQGEQYF; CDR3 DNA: TGTGCCAGCAGTTGGCAGGGGGAGCAGTACTTC
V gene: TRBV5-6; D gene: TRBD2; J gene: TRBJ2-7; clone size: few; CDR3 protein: CASSSGTSGRAYEQYF; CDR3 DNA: TGTGCCAGCAGCTCGGGGACTAGCGGGAGGGCCTACGAGCAGTACTTC
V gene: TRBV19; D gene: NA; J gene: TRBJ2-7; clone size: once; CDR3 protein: CASSPGVQYEQYF; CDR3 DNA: TGTGCCAGTAGCCCGGGAGTCCAATACGAGCAGTACTTC
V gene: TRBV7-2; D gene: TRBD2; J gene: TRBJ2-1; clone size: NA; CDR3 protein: CASSLGVSGRGNNEQFF; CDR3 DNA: TGTGCCAGCAGCTTAGGGGTTAGCGGGAGGGGGAACAATGAGCAGTTCTTC
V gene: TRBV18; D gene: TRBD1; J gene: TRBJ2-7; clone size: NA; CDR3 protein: CASSRDRGLNYEQYF; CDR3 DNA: TGTGCCAGCTCGCGGGACAGGGGGCTAAACTACGAGCAGTACTTC
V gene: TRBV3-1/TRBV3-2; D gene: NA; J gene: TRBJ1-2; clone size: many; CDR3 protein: CASSRRDSSGYTF; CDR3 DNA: TGTGCCAGCAGCCGACGGGACTCCAGTGGCTACACCTTC
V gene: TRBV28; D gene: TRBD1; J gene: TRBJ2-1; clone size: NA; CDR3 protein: CASSLTGIDEQFF; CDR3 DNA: TGTGCCAGCAGTTTGACAGGGATCGATGAGCAGTTCTTC
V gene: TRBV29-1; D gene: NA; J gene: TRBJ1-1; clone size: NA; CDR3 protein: CSVQQGNTEAFF; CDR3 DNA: TGCAGCGTGCAACAGGGAAACACTGAAGCTTTCTTT
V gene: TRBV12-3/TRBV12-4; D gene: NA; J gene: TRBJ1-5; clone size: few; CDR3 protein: CASSSQAGPQHF; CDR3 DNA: TGTGCCAGCAGTTCCCAGGCAGGTCCCCAGCATTTT
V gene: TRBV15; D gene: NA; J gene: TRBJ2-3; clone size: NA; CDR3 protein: CATSPLMGDKADTQYF; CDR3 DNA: TGTGCCACCAGCCCGTTAATGGGGGACAAGGCAGATACGCAGTATTTT
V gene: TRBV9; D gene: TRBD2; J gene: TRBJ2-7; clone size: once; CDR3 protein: CASSPGAGGVEQYF; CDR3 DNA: TGTGCCAGCAGCCCCGGAGCGGGAGGGGTCGAGCAGTACTTC
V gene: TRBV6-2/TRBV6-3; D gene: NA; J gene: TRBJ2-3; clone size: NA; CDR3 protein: CASSYLSHTQYF; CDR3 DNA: TGTGCCAGCAGTTACCTCTCCCATACGCAGTATTTT
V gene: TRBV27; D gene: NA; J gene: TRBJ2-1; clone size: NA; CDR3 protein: CASSFLGDYEQFF; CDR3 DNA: TGTGCCAGCAGTTTCCTCGGAGATTATGAGCAGTTCTTC
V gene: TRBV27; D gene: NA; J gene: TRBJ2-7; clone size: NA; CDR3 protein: CASSSPGTSLTYEQYF; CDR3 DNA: TGTGCCAGCAGTTCGCCCGGGACATCTTTGACCTACGAGCAGTACTTC
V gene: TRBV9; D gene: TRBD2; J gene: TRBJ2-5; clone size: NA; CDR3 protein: CASSAGTSGRIETQYF; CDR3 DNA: TGTGCCAGCAGCGCGGGGACTAGCGGGAGAATAGAGACCCAGTACTTC
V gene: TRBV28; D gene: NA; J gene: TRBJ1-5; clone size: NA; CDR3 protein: CASSVNGAHPPNQPQHF; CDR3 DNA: TGTGCCAGCAGTGTGAATGGGGCGCATCCTCCAAATCAGCCCCAGCATTTT
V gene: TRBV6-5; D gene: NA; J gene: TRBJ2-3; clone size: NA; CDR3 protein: CASSSLDSDTQYF; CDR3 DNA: TGTGCCAGCAGTTCCCTAGACAGTGATACGCAGTATTTT